These T cell receptor beta chains were read from a single sample in a study of CD8+CD57+ T cells in acquired aplastic anemia. One entry per CDR3 protein, called by TCRdb with MiXCR from the reads. Among under 200,000 distinct CDR3 sequences, around half were seen once, and the ten largest hold about 2.9%. The sequenced sample was sorted CD4+, CD8+, or CD8+CD57+ T cells (not recorded which) from PBMCs. Source of these receptors: a human donor with aplastic anemia. CDR3s include the opening cysteine and the closing phenylalanine or tryptophan. The order of the fields is CDR3 protein, CDR3 DNA, V gene, D gene, clone size, J gene. A D gene is named only where the DNA matches it firmly. Expanded clones are given a class, and other clones once, few, many or no size at all.

CDR3: CASSPRDSYGFTF; DNA: TGTGCCAGCAGCCCGCGTGACAGTTATGGCTTCACCTTC; V: TRBV11-2; D: NA; size: few; J: TRBJ1-2
CDR3: CASSYMGLSTDTQYF; DNA: TGTGCCAGCAGTTACATGGGACTCAGCACAGATACGCAGTATTTT; V: TRBV6-2/TRBV6-3; D: NA; size: NA; J: TRBJ2-3
CDR3: CASIGTSGADNEQFF; DNA: TGTGCCAGTATAGGGACTAGCGGGGCGGACAATGAGCAGTTCTTC; V: TRBV19; D: TRBD2; size: many; J: TRBJ2-1
CDR3: CSARRGKSESYEQHF; DNA: TGCAGTGCTAGGCGCGGCAAGTCCGAGTCCTACGAGCAGCACTTC; V: TRBV20-1; D: NA; size: NA; J: TRBJ2-7
CDR3: CAWTATLAIQETQYF; DNA: TGTGCCTGGACCGCAACCCTAGCGATACAAGAGACCCAGTACTTC; V: TRBV30; D: NA; size: few; J: TRBJ2-5
CDR3: CATSDFGGPYNEQFF; DNA: TGTGCCACCAGTGATTTTGGGGGCCCCTACAATGAGCAGTTCTTC; V: TRBV24-1; D: NA; size: many; J: TRBJ2-1
CDR3: CASSVRAGFNEQFF; DNA: TGCGCCAGCAGTGTTCGGGCAGGGTTTAATGAGCAGTTCTTC; V: TRBV10-2; D: NA; size: NA; J: TRBJ2-1
CDR3: CSARGLRGEQFF; DNA: TGCAGTGCTAGAGGGCTCCGCGGGGAGCAGTTCTTC; V: TRBV20-1; D: NA; size: NA; J: TRBJ2-1
CDR3: CASSSTSGVETQYF; DNA: TGTGCCAGCAGCTCGACTAGCGGGGTCGAGACCCAGTACTTC; V: TRBV7-2; D: TRBD2; size: NA; J: TRBJ2-5
CDR3: CASSISGTNNEKLFF; DNA: TGCGCCAGCAGCATATCCGGGACCAACAATGAAAAACTGTTTTTT; V: TRBV5-1; D: NA; size: many; J: TRBJ1-4
CDR3: CASSFGGKNYGYTF; DNA: TGTGCCAGCAGCTTCGGCGGGAAAAACTATGGCTACACCTTC; V: TRBV5-5; D: NA; size: NA; J: TRBJ1-2
CDR3: CAISPSTGTNEKLFF; DNA: TGTGCCATCAGTCCGTCGACAGGGACTAATGAAAAACTGTTTTTT; V: TRBV10-3; D: TRBD1; size: NA; J: TRBJ1-4
CDR3: CASSLEGMGPDSPLHF; DNA: TGTGCCAGCAGCTTAGAGGGGATGGGTCCGGATTCACCCCTCCACTTT; V: TRBV7-9; D: NA; size: many; J: TRBJ1-6
CDR3: CASSLGANQPQHF; DNA: TGTGCTAGCAGCTTAGGGGCCAATCAGCCCCAGCATTTT; V: TRBV7-7; D: NA; size: few; J: TRBJ1-5
CDR3: CASSVDRGERYF; DNA: TGTGCCAGCAGCGTAGACAGGGGCGAGCGGTACTTC; V: TRBV9; D: TRBD1; size: NA; J: TRBJ2-7
CDR3: CASSYFEGANEQFF; DNA: TGTGCCAGCAGTTACTTCGAAGGAGCCAATGAGCAGTTCTTC; V: TRBV6-2/TRBV6-3; D: NA; size: NA; J: TRBJ2-1
CDR3: CASSFISGMGQYF; DNA: TGTGCCAGCAGTTTCATATCGGGTATGGGGCAGTATTTT; V: TRBV12-3/TRBV12-4; D: NA; size: many; J: TRBJ2-3
CDR3: CGWNGGPNTQYF; DNA: TGCGGATGGAATGGAGGGCCGAATACGCAGTATTTT; V: TRBV29-1; D: NA; size: NA; J: TRBJ2-3
CDR3: CASSPGQGAFF; DNA: TGTGCCAGCAGCCCAGGACAAGGAGCTTTCTTT; V: TRBV7-2; D: NA; size: NA; J: TRBJ1-1
CDR3: CASSEVTTATDTQYF; DNA: TGTGCCAGCAGTGAGGTGACCACTGCCACAGATACGCAGTATTTT; V: TRBV25-1; D: NA; size: NA; J: TRBJ2-3
CDR3: CASTGWGATTYEQYF; DNA: TGTGCCAGCACTGGCTGGGGGGCTACTACCTACGAGCAGTACTTC; V: TRBV11-3; D: NA; size: NA; J: TRBJ2-7
CDR3: CASSFGQQETQYF; DNA: TGTGCCAGCAGTTTCGGACAGCAAGAGACCCAGTACTTC; V: TRBV27; D: NA; size: many; J: TRBJ2-5
CDR3: CAWSVRAGVLNEQFF; DNA: TGTGCCTGGAGTGTACGAGCGGGAGTATTGAATGAGCAGTTCTTC; V: TRBV30; D: TRBD2; size: NA; J: TRBJ2-1
CDR3: CASSLLGGGTEAFF; DNA: TGTGCCAGCAGCCTTCTCGGGGGCGGGACTGAAGCTTTCTTT; V: TRBV14; D: NA; size: many; J: TRBJ1-1
CDR3: CASSSGQLAYGYTF; DNA: TGTGCCAGCAGCTCGGGACAGCTTGCGTATGGCTACACCTTC; V: TRBV7-3; D: TRBD1; size: few; J: TRBJ1-2
CDR3: CASSRAGTGGETQYF; DNA: TGCGCCAGCAGCCGCGCTGGGACAGGCGGCGAGACCCAGTACTTC; V: TRBV5-1; D: TRBD1; size: many; J: TRBJ2-5
CDR3: CATQTDRGYGYTF; DNA: TGCGCCACCCAGACCGACAGGGGGTATGGCTACACCTTC; V: TRBV10-2; D: TRBD1; size: few; J: TRBJ1-2
CDR3: CASSLDRVSPLHF; DNA: TGTGCCAGCAGCCTCGACAGGGTTTCACCCCTCCACTTT; V: TRBV27; D: TRBD1; size: many; J: TRBJ1-6
CDR3: CAISESRYGSTGELFF; DNA: TGTGCCATCAGTGAGTCGAGGTACGGGAGCACCGGGGAGCTGTTTTTT; V: TRBV10-3; D: NA; size: few; J: TRBJ2-2
CDR3: CASRAGGGAETQYF; DNA: TGTGCCAGCAGGGCTGGCGGGGGGGCGGAGACCCAGTACTTC; V: TRBV7-2; D: TRBD2; size: many; J: TRBJ2-5
CDR3: CASSLGQGQAGANVLTF; DNA: TGTGCCAGCAGCCTGGGACAGGGACAGGCTGGGGCCAACGTCCTGACTTTC; V: TRBV7-6; D: TRBD1; size: many; J: TRBJ2-6
CDR3: CASSPQGQGGKTQYF; DNA: TGTGCCAGCAGCCCCCAAGGACAGGGAGGCAAGACCCAGTACTTC; V: TRBV12-3/TRBV12-4; D: TRBD1; size: NA; J: TRBJ2-5
CDR3: CASRIAGAGNEQFF; DNA: TGTGCCAGCAGGATCGCGGGGGCGGGGAATGAGCAGTTCTTC; V: TRBV24-1; D: NA; size: NA; J: TRBJ2-1
CDR3: CASSVELEGPGNTIYF; DNA: TGTGCCAGCAGCGTAGAATTGGAGGGGCCTGGAAACACCATATATTTT; V: TRBV9; D: NA; size: many; J: TRBJ1-3
CDR3: CVSSPASFAYRGEQYF; DNA: TGCGTCAGCAGCCCGGCTTCGTTTGCGTACCGTGGCGAGCAGTACTTC; V: TRBV5-1; D: NA; size: NA; J: TRBJ2-7
CDR3: CAARQGGTGGETQYF; DNA: TGTGCCGCCCGGCAAGGGGGCACTGGCGGGGAGACCCAGTACTTC; V: TRBV10-3; D: TRBD1; size: NA; J: TRBJ2-5
CDR3: CASTLGGGPEAFF; DNA: TGTGCCAGCACCTTGGGGGGTGGTCCTGAAGCTTTCTTT; V: TRBV2; D: NA; size: NA; J: TRBJ1-1
CDR3: CSVAGTSHNEQFF; DNA: TGCAGCGTGGCCGGGACTAGCCACAATGAGCAGTTCTTC; V: TRBV29-1; D: TRBD2; size: NA; J: TRBJ2-1
CDR3: CSARKGQGVGYTF; DNA: TGCAGTGCTAGAAAGGGACAGGGGGTAGGCTACACCTTC; V: TRBV20-1; D: TRBD1; size: many; J: TRBJ1-2
CDR3: CASGLAPFF; DNA: TGTGCCAGCGGACTAGCGCCGTTCTTC; V: TRBV7-3; D: TRBD2; size: NA; J: TRBJ2-1